This T cell receptor beta chain was observed in a study of T cells in Graves' hyperthyroidism and ophthalmopathy. Germline CDR1 reads SGHAT; CDR2 reads FQNNGV. The J segment lost 4 bases and the V segment lost 0 bases, leaving 3 bases of the junction unmatched. The CDR3 totals 15 residues. This clonotype appeared many times. TCR beta CDR3 sequences were amplified from RNA transcripts. With the HTBI primer set, the TCR CDR3 went through a first round of RT-PCR. TCRdb analysed the multiplex PCR reads with MiXCR anew, one entry per CDR3 protein. The profile covers 350,000 to 500,000 distinct CDR3 sequences, with roughly an eighth appearing a single time and about 5% taken by the ten largest.

The sequence came from a young woman with Graves' hyperthyroidism. The V call is TRBV11-2, the J call TRBJ2-1; 7 positions match TRBD2. Sequenced material: blood. In DNA form, the CDR3 reads TGTGCCAGCAGCTTAGAAAATAGCGGGTACAATGAGCAGTTCTTC. Translation gives CASSLENSGYNEQFF.